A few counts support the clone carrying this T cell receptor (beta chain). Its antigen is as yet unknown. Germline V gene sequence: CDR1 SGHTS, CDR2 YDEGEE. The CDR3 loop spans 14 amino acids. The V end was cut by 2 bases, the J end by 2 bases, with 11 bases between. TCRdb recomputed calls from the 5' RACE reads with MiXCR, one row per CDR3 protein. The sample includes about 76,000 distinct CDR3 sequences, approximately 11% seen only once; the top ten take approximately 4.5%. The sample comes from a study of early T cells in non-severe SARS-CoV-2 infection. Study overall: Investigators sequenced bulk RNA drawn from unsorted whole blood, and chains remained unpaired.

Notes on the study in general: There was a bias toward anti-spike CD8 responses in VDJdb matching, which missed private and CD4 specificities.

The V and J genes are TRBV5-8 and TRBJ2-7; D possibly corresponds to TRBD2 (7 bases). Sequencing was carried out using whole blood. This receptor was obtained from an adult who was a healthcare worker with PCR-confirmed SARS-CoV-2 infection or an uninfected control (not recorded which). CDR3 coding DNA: TGTGCCAGCAGCTTTACGGGGGGCCCCTACGAGCAGTACTTC. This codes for CASSFTGGPYEQYF.